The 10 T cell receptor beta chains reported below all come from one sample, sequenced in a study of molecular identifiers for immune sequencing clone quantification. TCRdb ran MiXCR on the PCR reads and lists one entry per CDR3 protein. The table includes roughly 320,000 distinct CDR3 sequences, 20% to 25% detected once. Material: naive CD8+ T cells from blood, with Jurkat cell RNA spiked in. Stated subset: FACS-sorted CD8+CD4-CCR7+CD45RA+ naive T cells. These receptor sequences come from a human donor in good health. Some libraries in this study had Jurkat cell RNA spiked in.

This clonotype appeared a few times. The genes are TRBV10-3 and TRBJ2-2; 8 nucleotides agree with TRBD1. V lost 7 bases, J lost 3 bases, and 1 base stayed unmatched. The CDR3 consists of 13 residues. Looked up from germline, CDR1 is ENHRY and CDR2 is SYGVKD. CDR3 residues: CAIKDRDTGELFF. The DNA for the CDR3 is TGTGCCATCAAGGACAGGGACACCGGGGAGCTGTTTTTT.

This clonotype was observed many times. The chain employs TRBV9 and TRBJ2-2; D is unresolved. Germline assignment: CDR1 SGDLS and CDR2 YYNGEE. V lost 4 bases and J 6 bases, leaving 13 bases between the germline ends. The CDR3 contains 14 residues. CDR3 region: CASSPIPPAGELFF. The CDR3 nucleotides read TGTGCCAGCAGCCCCATCCCCCCGGCCGGGGAGCTGTTTTTT.

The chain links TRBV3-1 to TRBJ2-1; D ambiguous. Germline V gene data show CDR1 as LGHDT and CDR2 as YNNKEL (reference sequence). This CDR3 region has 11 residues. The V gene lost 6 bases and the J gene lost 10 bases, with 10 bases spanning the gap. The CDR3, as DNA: TGTGCCAGCAGTACTGCCGCCGAGCAGTTCTTC. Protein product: CASSTAAEQFF.

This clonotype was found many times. The CDR3 bases are TGCGCCAGCAGCCAAGGGACTAGCGTCTCCTACGAGCAGTACTTC. Protein: CASSQGTSVSYEQYF. The chain recombines TRBV4-3 with TRBJ2-7; 9 bases match TRBD2. CDR1 is LGHNA, CDR2 YSLEER, per germline. After removal of 1 base from V and 0 bases from J, the junction contained 1 base not matched to a gene. There are 15 residues in the CDR3.

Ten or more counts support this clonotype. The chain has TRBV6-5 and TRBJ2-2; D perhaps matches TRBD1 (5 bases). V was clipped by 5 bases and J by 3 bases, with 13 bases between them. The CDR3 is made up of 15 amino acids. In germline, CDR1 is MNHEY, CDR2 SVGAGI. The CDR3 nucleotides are TGTGCCAGCAGTAATAGACAGAGCTACACCGGGGAGCTGTTTTTT. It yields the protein CASSNRQSYTGELFF.

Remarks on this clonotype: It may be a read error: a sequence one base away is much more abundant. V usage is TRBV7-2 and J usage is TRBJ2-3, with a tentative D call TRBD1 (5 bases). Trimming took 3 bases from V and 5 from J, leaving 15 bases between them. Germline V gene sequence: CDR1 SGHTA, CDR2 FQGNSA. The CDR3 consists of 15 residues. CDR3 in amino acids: CASSFRTWGVDTQYF. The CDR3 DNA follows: TGTGCCAGCAGCTTTCGGACATGGGGCGTAGATACGCAGTATTTT.

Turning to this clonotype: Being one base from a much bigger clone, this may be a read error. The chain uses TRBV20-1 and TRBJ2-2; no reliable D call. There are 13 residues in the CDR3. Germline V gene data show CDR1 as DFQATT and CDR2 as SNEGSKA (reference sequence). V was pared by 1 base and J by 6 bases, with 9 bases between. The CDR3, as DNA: TGCAGTGCTAGAGTTCTAAGGGCCGGGGAGCTGTTTTTT. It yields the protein CSARVLRAGELFF.

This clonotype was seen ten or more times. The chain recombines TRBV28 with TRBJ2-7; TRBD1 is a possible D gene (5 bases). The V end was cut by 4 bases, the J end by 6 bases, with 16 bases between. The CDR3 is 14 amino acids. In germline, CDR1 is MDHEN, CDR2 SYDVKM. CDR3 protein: CASSSPRDLGEQYF. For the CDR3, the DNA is TGTGCCAGCAGTTCCCCCAGGGATCTGGGCGAGCAGTACTTC.

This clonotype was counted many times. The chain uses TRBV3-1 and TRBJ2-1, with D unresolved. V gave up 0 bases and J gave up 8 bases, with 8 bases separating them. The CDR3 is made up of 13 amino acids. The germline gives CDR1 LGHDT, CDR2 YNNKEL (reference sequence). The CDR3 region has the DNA TGTGCCAGCAGCCAAGATGCGCACGATGAGCAGTTCTTC. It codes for CASSQDAHDEQFF.

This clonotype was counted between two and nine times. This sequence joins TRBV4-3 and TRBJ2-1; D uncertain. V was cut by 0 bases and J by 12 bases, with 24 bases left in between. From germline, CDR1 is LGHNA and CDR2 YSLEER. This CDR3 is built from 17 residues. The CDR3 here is CASSQELKPVVPIGQFF. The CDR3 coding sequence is TGCGCCAGCAGCCAAGAACTCAAACCCGTGGTCCCAATAGGGCAGTTCTTC.